Below are 32 T cell receptor beta chains sequenced from a single sample in a study of T-cell reconstitution after alpha-beta-depleted transplantation in children. During its preparation, the TCRbeta library received unique molecular identifiers. One entry per CDR3 protein results from TCRdb running MiXCR on the PCR reads. The sample contains around 370,000 distinct CDR3 sequences, around 10% of which appear only once. Sequencing used PBMCs from the stem cell graft donor, obtained from the stem cell graft. The receptors come from a human donor who donated a stem cell graft to a child with acute lymphoblastic leukemia.

This clonotype appeared many times. This chain links TRBV6-5 with TRBJ1-2; TRBD1 aligns across 7 bases. V was pared by 7 bases and J by 1 base, with 6 bases of the junction left unmatched. The germline V gene encodes CDR1 MNHEY and CDR2 SVGAGI. CDR3 length equals 14 residues. CDR3 sequence reads: CASTYQGGNYGYTF. CDR3 nucleotides: TGTGCCAGCACCTACCAGGGGGGTAACTATGGCTACACCTTC.

The chain uses TRBV27 and TRBJ2-2; 9 nucleotides match TRBD1. The ends lost 3 bases at V and 5 bases at J; junction bases unmatched: 7. Germline CDR1 MNHEY, CDR2 SMNVEV (reference sequence). The CDR3 extends over 16 amino acids. The CDR3 here is CASSFWGQGLTGELFF. CDR3 coding DNA: TGTGCCAGCAGTTTCTGGGGACAGGGTTTAACCGGGGAGCTGTTTTTT.

The sample holds many counts of this clonotype. The rearrangement joins TRBV12-3 or TRBV12-4 to TRBJ2-2, with 9 bases matching TRBD1. This CDR3 has 15 amino acids. Trimming took 6 bases from V and 7 from J; bases not matched to a gene: 9. The CDR3 is CASSHSGTGIGELFF. CDR3 coding DNA: TGTGCCAGCAGCCACTCCGGGACAGGGATCGGGGAGCTGTTTTTT.

V gene TRBV28 combines with J gene TRBJ2-7; unclear D gene. The CDR3 is 14 residues long. From germline, CDR1 is MDHEN and CDR2 SYDVKM. V lost 2 bases to trimming and J lost 2 bases, with 10 bases between them. CDR3: CASSLRSNPYEQYF. The CDR3 nucleotides read TGTGCCAGCAGTTTAAGATCGAACCCCTACGAGCAGTACTTC. The full variable domain, completed using reference TRBV28 and TRBJ2-7, is DVKVTQSSRYLVKRTGEKVFLECVQDMDHENMFWYRQDPGLGLRLIYFSYDVKMKEKGDIPEGYSVSREKKERFSLILESASTNQTSMYLCASSLRSNPYEQYFGPGTRLTVT.

This chain links TRBV7-2 with TRBJ1-6; tentative D call: TRBD1 (5 bases). Germline V lookup: CDR1 SGHTA, CDR2 FQGNSA. Trimming shortened V by 5 bases and J by 4 bases, and 21 bases separated the two germline ends. This CDR3 has 18 amino acids. The CDR3 reads CASSPRSKGVSYNSPLHF. CDR3 DNA: TGTGCCAGCAGCCCCCGATCAAAAGGGGTTTCTTATAATTCACCCCTCCACTTT. The full variable domain, its missing parts supplied by reference TRBV7-2 and TRBJ1-6, is GAGVSQSPSNKVTEKGKDVELRCDPISGHTALYWYRQSLGQGLEFLIYFQGNSAPDKSGLPSDRFSAERTGGSVSTLTIQRTQQEDSAVYLCASSPRSKGVSYNSPLHFGNGTRLTVT.

The rearrangement uses TRBV12-5 and TRBJ1-5; D call uncertain. This CDR3 comprises 12 residues. The V end lost 2 bases, the J end lost 7 bases, and 6 bases lay between the germline ends. Germline CDR1 reads LGHNT; CDR2 reads FRNRAP. CDR3 nucleotide sequence: TGTGCTAGTGGTTTGCCCCCCCAGCCCCAGCATTTT. The encoded protein is CASGLPPQPQHF.

The genes are TRBV12-3 or TRBV12-4 and TRBJ2-5, with a tentative D call TRBD2 (6 bases). V lost 3 bases to trimming and J lost 7 bases, with 12 bases between them. CDR3 length equals 13 residues. The CDR3 DNA sequence: TGTGCCAGCAGTTTTTCGCCGGAGGGGACCCAGTACTTC. This codes for CASSFSPEGTQYF.

This clonotype was observed at least ten times. The chain couples TRBV15 to TRBJ2-7, with D perhaps given as TRBD1 or TRBD2 (6 bases each). This CDR3 is built from 15 residues. Trimming left V 5 bases short and J 2 bases short, with 16 bases between. Germline V gives CDR1 LNHNV, CDR2 YYDKDF (reference sequence). Written as DNA, the CDR3 is TGTGCCACCAGCGGAGGGGCAGGGGTTACCTACGAGCAGTACTTC. This encodes CATSGGAGVTYEQYF.

The rearrangement joins TRBV7-9 to TRBJ2-7, with 7 positions matching TRBD1. The CDR3 extends over 12 amino acids. Trimming took 8 bases from V and 4 from J; bases not matched to a gene: 5. From germline, CDR1 is SEHNR and CDR2 FQNEAQ (reference sequence). This CDR3 reads CASRDREYEQYF. DNA of the CDR3: TGTGCCAGCCGAGACAGGGAATACGAGCAGTACTTC.

This clonotype was recorded at least ten times. The CDR3 bases are TGCTCTCCAGGGTTTTCCTACAATGAGCAGTTCTTC. It is translated as CSPGFSYNEQFF. The V call is TRBV29-1, the J call TRBJ2-1, with D perhaps matching TRBD1 (5 bases). Germline V CDR1 and CDR2: SQVTM, ANQGSEA. The CDR3 has 12 residues.

This chain joins TRBV6-2 or TRBV6-3 and TRBJ2-1, with TRBD1 identical over 11 bases. Per germline, CDR1 MNHEY and CDR2 SVGEGT. V lost 2 bases and J lost 5; bases outside the gene matches: 14. There are 19 residues in the CDR3. Written as DNA, the CDR3 is TGTGCCAGCAGTTACAATGCGGGACAGGGGGGGCTTCCAAACAATGAGCAGTTCTTC. Protein product: CASSYNAGQGGLPNNEQFF.

This rearrangement joins TRBV28 to TRBJ2-1; 9 bases are shared with TRBD2. The CDR3 is made up of 15 amino acids. CDR1 is MDHEN and CDR2 is SYDVKM in the germline V gene. V lost 3 bases, J lost 12 bases, and 12 bases stayed unmatched. In DNA, the CDR3 is TGTGCCAGCAGTTTCCGGGGGGAGCGGGAGGACCGGCAGTTCTTC. Its translation is CASSFRGEREDRQFF.

The rearrangement joins TRBV24-1 to TRBJ1-1, with no clear D. Germline V CDR1 and CDR2: KGHDR, SFDVKD. The CDR3 loop spans 12 amino acids. V was shortened by 4 bases and J by 11 bases, with 13 bases between the two germline ends. The CDR3 is CATSDPSLGAFF. The CDR3 DNA reads TGTGCCACCAGTGACCCGTCTCTTGGGGCTTTCTTT.

The V gene is TRBV12-2, the J gene TRBJ2-3; the D call of TRBD1 is as the table states it, not checked on the DNA. TRBV12-2 is a known pseudogene. The CDR3 spans 14 residues. For the CDR3, the DNA is TGTGCAAGTCGCCCCGGACAGGGAATGCATACGCAGTATTTT. Its protein product is CASRPGQGMHTQYF.

Only a few counts were recorded for this clonotype. V gene TRBV7-3 combines with J gene TRBJ1-4, with TRBD1 matching over 8 bases. CDR3 length: 21 amino acids. V gave up 5 bases and J gave up 0 bases; unmatched junction bases: 20. Germline-derived CDR1 and CDR2 are SGHTA and FQGTGA. This CDR3 is CASSLFTGRTTGEATNEKLFF. The CDR3 region has the DNA TGTGCCAGCAGCCTTTTTACGGGGCGCACGACAGGGGAGGCAACTAATGAAAAACTGTTTTTT. The full variable domain, its missing parts supplied by reference TRBV7-3 and TRBJ1-4, is GAGVSQTPSNKVTEKGKYVELRCDPISGHTALYWYRQSLGQGPEFLIYFQGTGAADDSGLPNDRFFAVRPEGSVSTLKIQRTERGDSAVYLCASSLFTGRTTGEATNEKLFFGSGTQLSVL.

This clonotype was counted only a few times. The chain couples TRBV29-1 to TRBJ2-5; D is uncertain. Per germline, CDR1 SQVTM and CDR2 ANQGSEA. The CDR3 is 11 residues long. The V end lost 5 bases, the J end lost 5 bases, and 9 bases lay between the germline ends. CDR3 coding DNA: TGCAGCGTTCGGGCGGCGGAGACCCAGTACTTC. This sequence encodes CSVRAAETQYF.

The chain carries TRBV19 and TRBJ1-5; TRBD1 matches at 8 bases. V shed 5 bases and J 8 bases; nucleotides not matched to a gene: 8. This CDR3 is 14 amino acids long. Germline CDR1 LNHDA, CDR2 SQIVND (reference sequence). CDR3 region: CASSVTGGKEPQHF. CDR3 bases: TGTGCCAGTAGTGTTACAGGGGGGAAGGAGCCCCAGCATTTT.

This clonotype has ten or more counts. The chain carries TRBV12-3 or TRBV12-4 and TRBJ2-3; D gene uncertain. The V end lost 2 bases, the J end lost 0 bases, and 12 bases lay between the germline ends. This CDR3 is built from 16 residues. CDR3 sequence: CASSLYGGTSTDTQYF. The CDR3 DNA is TGTGCCAGCAGTTTATACGGTGGAACTAGCACAGATACGCAGTATTTT.

The CDR3 spells CASSLAGTSTYEQYF. The CDR3 DNA sequence: TGTGCCAGCAGCCTGGCCGGGACTAGCACCTACGAGCAGTACTTC. The rearrangement links TRBV7-9 to TRBJ2-7; TRBD2 aligns across 9 bases. The CDR3 length is 15 residues. V lost 5 bases and J lost 2; bases outside the gene matches: 7. Germline CDR1 SEHNR, CDR2 FQNEAQ (reference sequence).

The rearrangement uses TRBV4-3 and TRBJ1-1; TRBD1 matches at 7 bases. V shed 3 bases, J shed 4 bases, and the junction held 14 bases outside the gene matches. The germline V gene has CDR1 LGHNA and CDR2 YSLEER. CDR3 length: 17 residues. The CDR3 bases are TGCGCCAGCAGCCAGATCCGACAGGGCCCTTTGGGCACTGAAGCTTTCTTT. As protein: CASSQIRQGPLGTEAFF.

This clonotype came up many times. The rearrangement links TRBV6-2 or TRBV6-3 to TRBJ2-7; TRBD1 or TRBD2 may be the D gene (5 bases each). Trimming took 4 bases from V and 2 from J, leaving 9 bases between them. Germline values: CDR1 MNHEY, CDR2 SVGEGT. The CDR3 has 13 residues. CDR3 nucleotides: TGTGCCAGCAGTTCCTCGGGACCCTACGAGCAGTACTTC. As protein: CASSSSGPYEQYF.

This clonotype has more than one count but fewer than ten. The genes are TRBV12-3 or TRBV12-4 and TRBJ2-7; 7 bases fit TRBD1. Trimming removed 5 bases from V and 5 bases from J; junction bases left unmatched: 9. The CDR3 extends over 14 amino acids. This chain's CDR3 is CASSPDRSPHEQYF. In DNA, the CDR3 is TGTGCCAGCAGTCCGGACAGGAGCCCCCACGAGCAGTACTTC.

This clonotype was seen a handful of times. The gene calls are TRBV20-1 and TRBJ2-7; D gene uncertain. Germline assignment: CDR1 DFQATT and CDR2 SNEGSKA (reference sequence). This CDR3 region has 14 residues. The V end was cut by 0 bases, the J end by 2 bases, with 11 bases between. This CDR3 is CSARDRSPTYEQYF. DNA for the CDR3: TGCAGTGCTAGAGATCGATCTCCCACCTACGAGCAGTACTTC.

The CDR3 protein is CASSAPLAGVGYEQFF. In DNA, the CDR3 is TGTGCCAGCTCAGCGCCTCTAGCGGGAGTCGGATATGAGCAGTTCTTC. V gene TRBV18 combines with J gene TRBJ2-1, with 10 positions matching TRBD2. CDR1 and CDR2 from the germline V gene are KGHSH and LQKENI. The trim removed 5 bases at V and 8 bases at J, leaving 12 bases unmatched. The CDR3 has 16 residues.

The CDR3 loop is CASSSPGTDYGYTF. CDR3 nucleotide sequence: TGTGCCAGCAGTTCCCCCGGGACGGACTATGGCTACACCTTC. The rearrangement joins TRBV28 to TRBJ1-2, with D perhaps TRBD1 (5 bases). V was trimmed by 4 bases and J by 3 bases, leaving 12 bases between them. CDR3 length equals 14 residues. Germline-derived CDR1 and CDR2 are MDHEN and SYDVKM.

This clonotype was counted a few times. Written as DNA, the CDR3 is TGTGCCAGCAGTAAGGGGGAAGGCACAGATACGCAGTATTTT. It encodes CASSKGEGTDTQYF. The chain joins TRBV12-3 or TRBV12-4 to TRBJ2-3, with D possibly being TRBD1 (6 bases). Trimming removed 5 bases at V and 1 base at J, with 10 bases between. CDR3 length equals 14 residues.

This clonotype was picked up a small number of times. The rearrangement links TRBV27 to TRBJ1-3; D is perhaps TRBD1 (6 bases). The V gene's germline CDR1 is MNHEY and CDR2 SMNVEV (reference sequence). The CDR3 sequence is 17 residues long. V was shortened by 5 bases and J by 2 bases, with 19 bases between the two germline ends. In DNA form, the CDR3 reads TGTGCCAGCAGTCCCCGTCCAGGGGTGGGGGCTGGAAACACCATATATTTT. Encoded protein: CASSPRPGVGAGNTIYF.

This clonotype showed up just a few times. J is TRBJ2-4 and V is TRBV5-6, with a possible D match to TRBD1 (6 bases). The CDR3 extends over 17 amino acids. The V gene lost 5 bases and the J gene lost 1 base, with 19 bases spanning the gap. Germline V CDR1 and CDR2: SGHDT, YYEEEE. The CDR3 here is CASSSATQGGAKNIQYF. The CDR3, as DNA: TGTGCCAGCAGTAGCGCCACACAGGGTGGTGCCAAAAACATTCAGTACTTC.

This clonotype was seen only a few times. The chain joins TRBV20-1 to TRBJ2-7; tentatively, D is TRBD1 or TRBD2 (6 bases each). Germline V gene data show CDR1 as DFQATT and CDR2 as SNEGSKA (reference sequence). Trimming shortened V by 6 bases and J by 0 bases, and 18 bases separated the two germline ends. CDR3 size: 15 residues. The CDR3 coding sequence is TGCAGTGCATCGCGGGGACACCGTAGCTCCTACGAGCAGTACTTC. Translated, it gives CSASRGHRSSYEQYF.

The rearrangement links TRBV7-2 to TRBJ2-5; D is perhaps TRBD1 (6 bases). Germline V lookup: CDR1 SGHTA, CDR2 FQGNSA. The CDR3 spans 13 residues. V was clipped by 2 bases and J by 5 bases, with 9 bases between them. The CDR3 reads CASSLQGWETQYF. CDR3 in DNA: TGTGCCAGCAGCTTACAGGGGTGGGAGACCCAGTACTTC.

Many counts were recorded for this clonotype. The rearrangement links TRBV4-1 to TRBJ2-3; 10 nucleotides match TRBD2. CDR3 length: 17 residues. V lost 1 base, J lost 0 bases, and 4 bases stayed unmatched. CDR1 is MGHRA, CDR2 YSYEKL, per germline. The CDR3 DNA follows: TGCGCCAGCAGCCAAGCGACTAGCGGGCCTAGCACAGATACGCAGTATTTT. It yields the protein CASSQATSGPSTDTQYF.

The rearrangement joins TRBV7-6 to TRBJ1-2; no clear D. The CDR3 extends over 16 amino acids. The V and J ends lost 4 bases and 0 bases respectively, with 15 bases between them. CDR1 is SGHVS and CDR2 is FNYEAQ in the germline V gene. CDR3 sequence reads: CASSSTSGVANYGYTF. In DNA form, the CDR3 reads TGTGCCAGCAGCTCAACTTCTGGGGTAGCTAACTATGGCTACACCTTC.